These 5 T cell receptor beta chains share one sample of origin, sequenced in a study of T cell responses to AZD1222 COVID-19 vaccine. Using immunoSEQ multiplex PCR, the repertoire was profiled, and TCRdb retains in-frame clones only, with some absent. Of about 140,000 clones in the sample, around 87% were seen once. Specimen: peripheral blood, collected on day 0 of AZD1222 vaccination. Every receptor here comes from an adult in good health.

The chain is built from TRBV10-3 and TRBJ1-1, with D possibly TRBD1 on 6 matching bases. V was clipped by 8 bases and J by 1 base, with 14 bases between them. CDR1 is ENHRY, CDR2 SYGVKD, per germline. This CDR3 contains 14 residues. CDR3 DNA sequence: TGTGCCATCCGCAGGGGCCAGGAGAACACTGAAGCTTTCTTT. This sequence encodes CAIRRGQENTEAFF.

The table lists this clone with a count of one. The chain has TRBV14 and TRBJ1-2; D uncertain. This CDR3 has 14 amino acids. The V gene's germline CDR1 is SGHDN and CDR2 FVKESK. Trimming took off 4 bases at V and 0 bases at J, with 9 bases between the two ends. CDR3 loop: CASSRGMANYGYTF. The CDR3 DNA follows: TGTGCCAGCAGCCGCGGTATGGCTAACTATGGCTACACCTTC. Using reference TRBV14 and TRBJ1-2 for the parts outside the CDR3, the full variable domain is EAGVTQFPSHSVIEKGQTVTLRCDPISGHDNLYWYRRVMGKEIKFLLHFVKESKQDESGMPNNRFLAERTGGTYSTLKVQPAELEDSGVYFCASSRGMANYGYTFGSGTRLTVV.

The chain is built from TRBV5-1 and TRBJ2-7; 10 nucleotides line up with TRBD2. CDR3 length: 18 residues. Germline V gives CDR1 SGHRS, CDR2 YFSETQ. Trimming removed 4 bases from V and 3 bases from J; junction bases left unmatched: 16. The CDR3 DNA is TGCGCCAGCAGCACCGGTAGAGCGGGAGGGCCTTCCCGCTACGAGCAGTACTTC. Translation gives CASSTGRAGGPSRYEQYF.

The chain couples TRBV30 to TRBJ1-4; 9 bases map to TRBD1. In germline, CDR1 is GTSNPN, CDR2 SVGIG (reference sequence). Losses at the gene ends were 5 bases for V and 6 bases for J; bases not matched to a gene: 4. This CDR3 is 13 amino acids long. CDR3 residues: CAWGRQGDEKLFF. Written as DNA, the CDR3 is TGTGCCTGGGGGAGACAGGGGGATGAAAAACTGTTTTTT.

The rearrangement joins TRBV4-1 to TRBJ1-3, with D hard to call. V was shortened by 5 bases and J by 0 bases, with 14 bases between the two germline ends. The CDR3 is made up of 16 amino acids. CDR1 and CDR2 from the germline V gene are MGHRA and YSYEKL. The CDR3 nucleotides are TGCGCCAGCAGCGCCCACCAGGACCTCTCTGGAAACACCATATATTTT. As protein: CASSAHQDLSGNTIYF.